These 29 T cell receptor beta chains came from one sample sequenced in a study of T-cell reconstitution after alpha-beta-depleted transplantation in children. Unique molecular identifiers featured in how the TCRbeta library was prepared. Using its own MiXCR run on the PCR reads, TCRdb lists one record per CDR3 protein. The repertoire holds about 72,000 distinct CDR3 sequences, with around 7.9% as singletons. The specimen comprised PBMCs from the stem cell graft donor, sampled from the stem cell graft. Every receptor here comes from a human donor who donated a stem cell graft to a child with acute lymphoblastic leukemia.

The table lists this clonotype with many counts. This chain connects TRBV12-3 or TRBV12-4 to TRBJ2-3; tentative D call: TRBD2 (5 bases). The CDR3 contains 11 residues. V was shortened by 0 bases and J by 14 bases, with 9 bases between the two germline ends. CDR3 sequence: CASSLAGDPYF. CDR3 DNA sequence: TGTGCCAGCAGTTTAGCGGGAGATCCGTATTTT.

This clonotype was recorded a few times. V usage is TRBV4-1 and J usage is TRBJ2-7, with 10 bases lining up with TRBD1. V was clipped by 2 bases and J by 1 base; unmatched bases: 5. The CDR3 consists of 16 residues. Germline V gene data show CDR1 as MGHRA and CDR2 as YSYEKL. The CDR3 coding sequence is TGCGCCAGCAGCCAAATGGGGGACAGGGGATCCTACGAGCAGTACTTC. Its protein product is CASSQMGDRGSYEQYF.

This clonotype was seen repeatedly, ten times or more. This chain uses TRBV9 with TRBJ2-1; TRBD1 matches 7 bases. The CDR3 length is 13 residues. Germline CDR1 reads SGDLS; CDR2 reads YYNGEE. Trimming took 2 bases from V and 5 from J; bases not matched to a gene: 1. This CDR3 reads CASSVGQNNEQFF. As DNA, the CDR3 is TGTGCCAGCAGCGTGGGACAGAACAATGAGCAGTTCTTC.

V and J are TRBV10-3 and TRBJ1-5; D possibly corresponds to TRBD1 (6 bases). Per germline, CDR1 ENHRY and CDR2 SYGVKD. The CDR3 runs to 12 residues. V was shortened by 10 bases and J by 5 bases, with 12 bases between the two germline ends. CDR3 residues: CATRGSDQPQHF. CDR3 DNA sequence: TGTGCCACCAGGGGAAGCGATCAGCCCCAGCATTTT.

The sample holds many counts of this clonotype. The chain employs TRBV6-2 or TRBV6-3 and TRBJ1-1; D is unresolved. The V and J ends lost 7 bases and 0 bases respectively, with 12 bases between them. The CDR3 runs 14 residues. The V gene's germline CDR1 is MNHEY and CDR2 SVGEGT. Here the CDR3 reads CASKGNSLNTEAFF. Written as DNA, the CDR3 is TGTGCCAGCAAAGGGAATTCTCTGAACACTGAAGCTTTCTTT.

This clonotype occurred a few times. The genes are TRBV12-3 or TRBV12-4 and TRBJ1-3; 7 positions agree with TRBD1. The CDR3 sequence is 16 residues long. With V trimmed by 6 bases and J by 0 bases, 8 bases remained unmatched. CDR3 loop: CASSAGTAASGNTIYF. Here the CDR3 DNA reads TGTGCCAGCAGCGCCGGGACAGCAGCCTCTGGAAACACCATATATTTT.

This clonotype was counted many times. This chain joins TRBV27 and TRBJ2-1, with D hard to call. The ends were cut back, 6 bases at V and 0 bases at J, with 18 bases in the middle. The CDR3 length is 17 residues. CDR1 MNHEY and CDR2 SMNVEV come from the germline V gene (reference sequence). In nucleotides, the CDR3 is TGTGCCAGCAGACAGTTACAGCTTTCTACCTCCTACAATGAGCAGTTCTTC. Protein: CASRQLQLSTSYNEQFF.

There are many counts of this clonotype. The gene calls are TRBV12-3 or TRBV12-4 and TRBJ1-1, with D possibly matching TRBD1 (5 bases). This CDR3 is built from 14 residues. V gave up 5 bases and J gave up 3 bases, with 13 bases separating them. DNA of the CDR3: TGTGCCAGCAGTCACAGGTTGTTGGACACTGAAGCTTTCTTT. It translates to CASSHRLLDTEAFF.

This sequence joins TRBV20-1 and TRBJ2-7; 7 bases agree with TRBD1. The ends lost 6 bases at V and 6 bases at J; junction bases unmatched: 17. The germline V gene has CDR1 DFQATT and CDR2 SNEGSKA (reference sequence). This CDR3 is 15 amino acids long. This CDR3 reads CSAKKTGNIFGEQYF. CDR3 coding DNA: TGCAGTGCCAAAAAGACAGGGAATATTTTTGGCGAGCAGTACTTC.

There are many counts of this clonotype. The chain is built from TRBV9 and TRBJ2-7, with D tentatively TRBD2 (5 bases). V lost 0 bases to trimming and J lost 0 bases, with 7 bases between them. Per germline, CDR1 SGDLS and CDR2 YYNGEE. This CDR3 spans 14 amino acids. The CDR3 region has the DNA TGTGCCAGCAGCGTAGGGCTAGCCTCCTACGAGCAGTACTTC. Protein sequence: CASSVGLASYEQYF.

There are many counts of this clonotype. The chain employs TRBV28 and TRBJ2-4; D perhaps matches TRBD2 (6 bases). With 7 bases removed from V and 0 bases from J, the gap between germline ends came to 16 bases. The CDR3 totals 16 residues. From germline, CDR1 is MDHEN and CDR2 SYDVKM. In DNA form, the CDR3 reads TGTGCCAGCACCACGTCGGGACTCCTAGCCAAAAACATTCAGTACTTC. As protein: CASTTSGLLAKNIQYF.

This clonotype occurred many times. V gene TRBV27 combines with J gene TRBJ2-3, with 7 bases lining up with TRBD1. The CDR3 sequence is 14 residues long. The germline CDR1 and CDR2 sequences are MNHEY and SMNVEV (reference sequence). The ends lost 6 bases at V and 3 bases at J; junction bases unmatched: 6. CDR3 in DNA: TGTGCCAGCAGCCTTCGACAGGGAACAGATACGCAGTATTTT. It translates to CASSLRQGTDTQYF.

Many counts were recorded for this clonotype. V is TRBV6-6 and J is TRBJ2-2; either TRBD1 or TRBD2 may fit D (5 bases each). Trimming took off 4 bases at V and 8 bases at J, with 23 bases between the two ends. Germline lookup yields CDR1 MNHNY and CDR2 SVGAGI (reference sequence). This CDR3 has 17 amino acids. The chain's CDR3 is CASSFDTGTPPTGELFF. The CDR3 region has the DNA TGTGCCAGCAGTTTCGATACCGGGACGCCACCTACGGGGGAGCTGTTTTTT.

CDR3 in amino acids: CAICGQGMVTVYEQYF. CDR3 nucleotides: TGTGCCATCTGTGGACAGGGAATGGTTACGGTTTACGAGCAGTACTTC. This chain joins TRBV10-3 and TRBJ2-7, with 8 bases fitting TRBD1. V dropped 8 bases and J dropped 4; count of bases not matched to a gene: 16. The CDR3 runs 16 residues. CDR1 and CDR2 from the germline V gene are ENHRY and SYGVKD.

In this sample, this clonotype turned up many times. The chain recombines TRBV29-1 with TRBJ1-2, with D perhaps matching TRBD1 (5 bases). With 6 bases removed from V and 5 bases from J, the gap between germline ends came to 13 bases. CDR1 and CDR2 (germline): SQVTM, ANQGSEA. The CDR3 has 12 residues. As DNA, the CDR3 is TGCAGCGTGACGACAGCGCGATATGGCTACACCTTC. Its protein is CSVTTARYGYTF.

This clonotype was counted ten times or more. This sequence joins TRBV14 and TRBJ2-1; TRBD2 might be the D (5 bases). CDR1 is SGHDN, CDR2 FVKESK, per germline. This CDR3 is 16 amino acids long. V lost 4 bases and J 4 bases, leaving 17 bases between the germline ends. The CDR3 loop is CASSPDLDSFYNEQFF. The CDR3 DNA reads as TGTGCCAGCAGCCCAGATTTGGACTCTTTTTACAATGAGCAGTTCTTC.

This clonotype was recorded many times. The rearrangement joins TRBV6-4 to TRBJ2-3; D not certain. This CDR3 is built from 13 residues. Looked up from germline, CDR1 is MRHNA and CDR2 is SNTAGT. Trimming took 0 bases from V and 3 from J, leaving 4 bases between them. The CDR3 sequence: CASSDSTTDTQYF. The CDR3 DNA is TGTGCCAGCAGTGACTCGACTACAGATACGCAGTATTTT.

This clonotype was recorded a few times. The DNA of the CDR3 is TGTGCCAGCAGCTCGCCGACAGTCCGTAGGACGGACGAGCAGTACTTC. As protein: CASSSPTVRRTDEQYF. The rearrangement uses TRBV11-2 and TRBJ2-7; TRBD1 is a possible D gene (5 bases). With 4 bases removed from V and 5 bases from J, the gap between germline ends came to 21 bases. CDR1 is SGHAT and CDR2 is FQNNGV in the germline V gene. This CDR3 contains 16 residues.

The sample holds many counts of this clonotype. V is TRBV7-6 and J is TRBJ1-6, with a weak D call TRBD1 (5 bases). Trimming left V 3 bases short and J 5 bases short, with 20 bases between. The CDR3 totals 18 residues. Germline V gene sequence: CDR1 SGHVS, CDR2 FNYEAQ. CDR3 sequence reads: CASSLYRPSILNNSPLHF. In DNA, the CDR3 is TGTGCCAGCAGCTTGTACAGGCCTTCGATTCTAAATAATTCACCCCTCCACTTT.

CDR3 sequence: CASSSTRNGYTF. In DNA form, the CDR3 reads TGTGCCAGCAGTTCCACCAGGAATGGCTACACCTTC. The V gene is TRBV28, the J gene TRBJ1-2; D not certain. This CDR3 has 12 residues. Germline V gene lookup returns CDR1 MDHEN and CDR2 SYDVKM. Trimming stripped 4 bases from V and 6 bases from J, with 9 bases between.

This clonotype came up a few times. V gene TRBV11-1 combines with J gene TRBJ1-5; the D gene is possibly TRBD1 (6 bases). Trimming cost V 5 bases and J 4 bases, with 9 bases left between them. The CDR3 contains 13 residues. Per germline, CDR1 SGHAT and CDR2 FQDESV (reference sequence). The CDR3 region has the DNA TGTGCCAGCAGCGTACAGGGAAATCAGCCCCAGCATTTT. Translated: CASSVQGNQPQHF. Together with reference TRBV11-1 and TRBJ1-5, the CDR3 gives the full variable domain: EAEVAQSPRYKITEKSQAVAFWCDPISGHATLYWYRQILGQGPELLVQFQDESVVDDSQLPKDRFSAERLKGVDSTLKIQPAELGDSAMYLCASSVQGNQPQHFGDGTRLSIL.

This clonotype ranks as large (0.1 to 1%). This chain joins TRBV7-9 and TRBJ1-5, with 7 positions matching TRBD1. The CDR3 loop spans 15 amino acids. CDR1 and CDR2 from the germline V gene are SEHNR and FQNEAQ (reference sequence). V trimming: 1 base; J trimming: 4 bases; junction bases outside the gene matches: 4. The CDR3 DNA reads as TGTGCCAGCAGCTTAGACGGGACAGCGAATCAGCCCCAGCATTTT. Translation: CASSLDGTANQPQHF. Combining the CDR3 with reference TRBV7-9 and TRBJ1-5 gives the whole variable domain DTGVSQNPRHKITKRGQNVTFRCDPISEHNRLYWYRQTLGQGPEFLTYFQNEAQLEKSRLLSDRFSAERPKGSFSTLEIQRTEQGDSAMYLCASSLDGTANQPQHFGDGTRLSIL.

This clonotype was recorded many times. The gene calls are TRBV19 and TRBJ1-5, with D maybe TRBD1 (5 bases). Germline loops: CDR1 LNHDA, CDR2 SQIVND (reference sequence). There are 13 residues in the CDR3. The germline V and J ends were trimmed by 3 bases and 4 bases, with 7 bases remaining between them. CDR3 region: CASSMKGNQPQHF. CDR3 bases: TGTGCCAGTAGTATGAAGGGGAATCAGCCCCAGCATTTT. The full variable domain, completed using reference TRBV19 and TRBJ1-5, is DGGITQSPKYLFRKEGQNVTLSCEQNLNHDAMYWYRQDPGQGLRLIYYSQIVNDFQKGDIAEGYSVSREKKESFPLTVTSAQKNPTAFYLCASSMKGNQPQHFGDGTRLSIL.

This clonotype was observed at least ten times. This chain links TRBV6-5 with TRBJ2-1; 9 bases align to TRBD1. Germline trimming cut 5 bases from V and 7 bases from J; bases unmatched to any gene: 9. In germline, CDR1 is MNHEY, CDR2 SVGAGI. The length of the CDR3 is 15 residues. The CDR3 nucleotides read TGTGCCAGCAGTATACAGGGGGCGAGTGGGAATGAGCAGTTCTTC. It specifies CASSIQGASGNEQFF.

CDR3 in amino acids: CASSFPGTASNEQFF. The DNA of the CDR3 is TGTGCCAGCAGCTTCCCCGGGACGGCAAGTAATGAGCAGTTCTTC. This chain joins TRBV5-4 and TRBJ2-1; D possibly matches TRBD1 or TRBD2 (5 bases each). V lost 2 bases and J lost 7, with 16 bases in between. Per the germline V gene, CDR1 is SGHNT and CDR2 is YYREEE (reference sequence). The CDR3 is 15 residues long.

This clonotype occurred many times. The chain recombines TRBV6-2 or TRBV6-3 with TRBJ2-1, with TRBD1 identical over 8 bases. Looked up from germline, CDR1 is MNHEY and CDR2 is SVGEGT. V trimming: 6 bases; J trimming: 5 bases; junction bases outside the gene matches: 12. This CDR3 comprises 16 residues. The CDR3 DNA follows: TGTGCCAGCAGCCCCCTCGGGCAGGGGGCCCACAATGAGCAGTTCTTC. It encodes CASSPLGQGAHNEQFF.

Many counts were recorded for this clonotype. The chain recombines TRBV27 with TRBJ1-1, with D hard to call. The CDR3 extends over 14 amino acids. Trimming took off 7 bases at V and 1 base at J, with 13 bases between the two ends. Germline CDR1 MNHEY, CDR2 SMNVEV (reference sequence). The CDR3 sequence: CASTNLGANTEAFF. CDR3 nucleotide sequence: TGTGCCAGCACTAATTTGGGTGCGAACACTGAAGCTTTCTTT.

This clonotype was observed a handful of times. The chain joins TRBV20-1 to TRBJ2-3; the D is unclear. Germline-derived CDR1 and CDR2 are DFQATT and SNEGSKA (reference sequence). This CDR3 is built from 14 residues. Trimming cost V 0 bases and J 2 bases, with 9 bases left between them. CDR3 in amino acids: CSARDQEYTDTQYF. The CDR3 DNA reads as TGCAGTGCTAGAGATCAGGAATACACAGATACGCAGTATTTT.

This clonotype was seen a few times. The gene calls are TRBV6-5 and TRBJ2-1, with 7 bases that match TRBD2. CDR3 length: 17 residues. Trimming at V came to 0 bases and at J to 7 bases, leaving 12 bases not matched to a gene. Germline V gene sequence: CDR1 MNHEY, CDR2 SVGAGI. CDR3 bases: TGTGCCAGCAGTTACTCTGGGCGGGAGTATACACATAATGAGCAGTTCTTC. It is translated as CASSYSGREYTHNEQFF.